This passage covers 18 T cell receptor beta chains from one sample sequenced in a study of preoperative IRX-2 immunotherapy in early breast cancer. Documented treatment: preoperative locoregional IRX-2 cytokine immunotherapy. Sequencing was performed with immunoSEQ multiplex PCR; in TCRdb, only in-frame clones are kept and a portion is missing. Of over 30,000 clones listed, 89% are singletons. The sample here was tumor tissue, taken after IRX-2 immunotherapy. Source of these receptors: a human donor with breast cancer.

This clone was counted only a few times. The CDR3 bases are TGTGCCACCAGCAGGGGTCAAGCGGGAGGGTATGAGCAGTTCTTC. Its protein product is CATSRGQAGGYEQFF. This rearrangement joins TRBV15 to TRBJ2-1, with TRBD2 matching over 10 bases. Trimming at V came to 3 bases and at J to 8 bases, leaving 7 bases not matched to a gene. The germline CDR1 and CDR2 sequences are LNHNV and YYDKDF (reference sequence). The CDR3 has 15 amino acids.

The chain joins TRBV6-8 to TRBJ1-1; D possibly corresponds to TRBD1 (5 bases). The CDR3 extends over 16 amino acids. The germline gives CDR1 MNHGY, CDR2 SAAAGT. The V end lost 5 bases, the J end lost 1 base, and 17 bases lay between the germline ends. For the CDR3, the DNA is TGTGCCAGCAGTGCTACCTGGGGGGGGAGGAACACTGAAGCTTTCTTT. Translated, it gives CASSATWGGRNTEAFF.

The rearrangement joins TRBV6-8 to TRBJ2-7, with 12 bases matching TRBD2. The CDR3 extends over 15 amino acids. CDR1 is MNHGY, CDR2 SAAAGT, per germline. The V segment lost 4 bases and the J segment 6 bases; nucleotides outside the gene matches: 7. The CDR3 protein is CASSSILAGGREQYF. In nucleotides, the CDR3 is TGTGCCAGCAGTTCCATCCTAGCGGGAGGGCGCGAGCAGTACTTC.

The chain uses TRBV29-1 and TRBJ2-2; D is perhaps TRBD1 (5 bases). V lost 1 base, J lost 0 bases, and 12 bases lay in between. CDR1 SQVTM and CDR2 ANQGSEA come from the germline V gene. CDR3 length equals 16 residues. CDR3 in amino acids: CSVEAPVGANTGELFF. In DNA, the CDR3 is TGCAGCGTTGAAGCCCCCGTAGGGGCGAACACCGGGGAGCTGTTTTTT.

This clone was seen only once. The V call is TRBV1, the J call TRBJ1-2; the table gives TRBD1 as D, unverified against the DNA. TRBV1 is labeled a pseudogene. There are 13 residues in the CDR3. CDR3 loop: CASSQESGYGYTF. As DNA, the CDR3 is TGCGCCAGCAGCCAAGAGTCAGGCTATGGCTACACCTTC.

The chain has TRBV7-4 and TRBJ1-1, with D possibly matching TRBD1 (5 bases). Trimming removed 1 base from V and 3 bases from J, with 12 bases in between. This CDR3 has 15 residues. Per the germline V gene, CDR1 is SGHVT and CDR2 is SQSDAQ. CDR3: CASSLDWTKDTEAFF. The CDR3 coding sequence is TGTGCCAGCAGCTTAGATTGGACAAAAGACACTGAAGCTTTCTTT.

The chain recombines TRBV19 with TRBJ2-3, with unresolved D. This CDR3 has 16 amino acids. CDR1 is LNHDA and CDR2 is SQIVND in the germline V gene (reference sequence). The V and J ends lost 2 bases and 0 bases respectively, with 12 bases between them. The CDR3: CASSIFGFPSTDTQYF. In DNA form, the CDR3 reads TGTGCCAGTAGTATATTCGGGTTCCCAAGCACAGATACGCAGTATTTT.

The chain uses TRBV7-7 and TRBJ2-1, with 10 bases fitting TRBD2. The CDR3 sequence is 16 residues long. CDR1 SSHAT and CDR2 FNYEAQ come from the germline V gene (reference sequence). V was pared by 5 bases and J by 6 bases, with 10 bases of the junction left unmatched. Here the CDR3 reads CASSPLGTSVSNEQFF. For the CDR3, the DNA is TGTGCCAGCAGCCCGCTCGGGACTAGCGTGAGCAATGAGCAGTTCTTC.

The V and J genes are TRBV23-1 and TRBJ1-5; 7 bases line up with TRBD1. TRBV23-1 is recorded as an ORF, its role being uncertain. This CDR3 comprises 14 residues. V was clipped by 6 bases and J by 3 bases; unmatched bases: 5. The CDR3, as DNA: TGCGCCAGCAGCTCAGGGGGGGACAATCAGCCCCAGCATTTT. Translated: CASSSGGDNQPQHF.

The CDR3 bases are TGTGCCAGCAGCCAAGCGAGGGGGCAGGGTACTGAAGCTTTCTTT. It yields the protein CASSQARGQGTEAFF. This chain uses TRBV14 with TRBJ1-1; 7 nucleotides line up with TRBD1. Trimming at V came to 1 base and at J to 5 bases, leaving 7 bases not matched to a gene. There are 15 residues in the CDR3. Per germline, CDR1 SGHDN and CDR2 FVKESK.

V and J are TRBV6-8 and TRBJ2-7; 10 bases map to TRBD1. Losses at the gene ends were 4 bases for V and 4 bases for J; bases not matched to a gene: 7. The length of the CDR3 is 15 residues. CDR1 and CDR2 (germline): MNHGY, SAAAGT. The CDR3 coding sequence is TGTGCCAGCAGTTCTACCGGGACAGGGGTTTACGAGCAGTACTTC. It translates to CASSSTGTGVYEQYF.

The rearrangement joins TRBV1 to TRBJ1-2; TRBD1 is the table's D call, not checked against the DNA. TRBV1 counts as a pseudogene. This CDR3 has 15 amino acids. CDR3 region: CASSQAGRANYGYTF. CDR3 in DNA: TGCGCCAGCAGCCAAGCCGGCAGGGCTAACTATGGCTACACCTTC.

This chain connects TRBV7-2 to TRBJ2-7; either TRBD1 or TRBD2 may supply D (5 bases each). Trimming took off 5 bases at V and 1 base at J, with 12 bases between the two ends. CDR3 length equals 14 residues. The germline V gene has CDR1 SGHTA and CDR2 FQGNSA. CDR3 in amino acids: CASSRDRMSYEQYV. CDR3 nucleotide sequence: TGTGCCAGCAGCCGGGACCGAATGTCCTACGAGCAGTACGTC.

In this sample, this clone turned up a few times. The rearrangement joins TRBV19 to TRBJ2-1, with 14 bases lining up with TRBD2. The germline CDR1 and CDR2 sequences are LNHDA and SQIVND (reference sequence). This CDR3 contains 17 residues. After removal of 5 bases from V and 8 bases from J, the junction contained 11 bases not matched to a gene. Here the CDR3 DNA reads TGTGCCAGTAGTGTCTTGACTAGCGGGAGGGGGTTGTATGAGCAGTTCTTC. Protein: CASSVLTSGRGLYEQFF. The full variable domain, rest sourced from reference TRBV19 and TRBJ2-1, is DGGITQSPKYLFRKEGQNVTLSCEQNLNHDAMYWYRQDPGQGLRLIYYSQIVNDFQKGDIAEGYSVSREKKESFPLTVTSAQKNPTAFYLCASSVLTSGRGLYEQFFGPGTRLTVL.

V and J are TRBV5-1 and TRBJ2-1; 14 nucleotides line up with TRBD2. The CDR3 is 16 residues long. Looked up from germline, CDR1 is SGHRS and CDR2 is YFSETQ. The trim removed 4 bases at V and 3 bases at J, leaving 3 bases unmatched. CDR3 nucleotides: TGCGCCAGCAGCATAGGACTAGCGGGGGGCTACAATGAGCAGTTCTTC. It is translated as CASSIGLAGGYNEQFF.

The rearrangement joins TRBV14 to TRBJ1-6; possible D gene TRBD1, 5 bases. The germline CDR1 and CDR2 sequences are SGHDN and FVKESK. CDR3 length: 14 amino acids. V dropped 4 bases and J dropped 10 bases, with 14 bases sitting between them. In DNA, the CDR3 is TGTGCCAGCAGCCCCCAGGGAGAACGGTCACCCCTCCACTTT. It specifies CASSPQGERSPLHF.

This clone has just one count. DNA for the CDR3: TGCGCCAGCAGTCAATCATTGGGGGGCCCAACCTTAGCAAACACTGAAGCTTTCTTT. Residues: CASSQSLGGPTLANTEAFF. The chain recombines TRBV23-1 with TRBJ1-1, with D tentatively TRBD1 (6 bases). TRBV23-1 is noted as an ORF with a role that remains uncertain. The germline V and J ends were trimmed by 0 bases and 2 bases, with 22 bases remaining between them. The CDR3 length is 19 residues.

V usage is TRBV7-4 and J usage is TRBJ2-5; D tentatively reads TRBD1 or TRBD2 (5 bases each). Germline loops: CDR1 SGHVT, CDR2 SQSDAQ. The V and J ends lost 5 bases and 2 bases respectively, with 9 bases between them. The CDR3 extends over 13 amino acids. CDR3 DNA sequence: TGTGCCAGCAGCCGGGACGGTCAAGAGACCCAGTACTTC. This codes for CASSRDGQETQYF.